The 32 T cell receptor beta chains given below trace back to one sample, sequenced in a study of T cells in tuberculosis. The protocol was immunoSEQ multiplex PCR, while the TCRdb copy is restricted to in-frame clones and leaves out a portion. The table has 61,000 or so clones, around 81% seen once; the top ten hold 9.5% to 15%. Cells were sorted from thawed PBMC rested overnight and stained with GMM-loaded CD1B tetramer, viability dye and anti-CD3. The CD1B tetramers carried C32 glucose monomycolate purified from Rhodococcus equi. The sample was CD1b-GMM tetramer-negative cells sorted from PBMCs. These receptors were taken from an adult woman with latent tuberculosis.

For the CDR3, the DNA is TGTGCCAGTAATCGGCGGGCTGAAGCTTTCTTT. It yields the protein CASNRRAEAFF. The rearrangement links TRBV19 to TRBJ1-1, with D unclear. The CDR3 is 11 residues long. V lost 7 bases to trimming and J lost 6 bases, with 9 bases between them. Germline V gene sequence: CDR1 LNHDA, CDR2 SQIVND (reference sequence). The variable domain in full, completed from reference TRBV19 and TRBJ1-1, reads DGGITQSPKYLFRKEGQNVTLSCEQNLNHDAMYWYRQDPGQGLRLIYYSQIVNDFQKGDIAEGYSVSREKKESFPLTVTSAQKNPTAFYLCASNRRAEAFFGQGTRLTVV.

The rearrangement joins TRBV2 to TRBJ2-1; 7 bases line up with TRBD2. Germline CDR1 is SNHLY and CDR2 is FYNNEI. The J segment lost 6 bases and the V segment lost 6 bases, leaving 8 bases of the junction unmatched. The CDR3 is 14 amino acids. The CDR3 loop is CASRTRSGVNEQFF. In DNA, the CDR3 is TGTGCCAGCAGGACGAGGAGCGGGGTCAATGAGCAGTTCTTC.

The rearrangement uses TRBV11-2 and TRBJ2-1; 7 nucleotides align to TRBD1. CDR3 length: 16 amino acids. With V trimmed by 4 bases and J by 0 bases, 6 bases remained unmatched. The V gene's germline CDR1 is SGHAT and CDR2 FQNNGV. CDR3 loop: CASSSLQGSSYNEQFF. The DNA for the CDR3 is TGTGCCAGCAGCTCCTTACAGGGGAGCTCCTACAATGAGCAGTTCTTC.

This chain joins TRBV4-1 and TRBJ2-1, with TRBD2 matching over 7 bases. The CDR3 extends over 14 amino acids. Per the germline V gene, CDR1 is MGHRA and CDR2 is YSYEKL. The junction had 7 bases not matched to a gene; V was cut back by 4 bases and J by 7 bases. The CDR3 DNA sequence: TGCGCCAGCAGCCGATCCCTCGGGGGGAATGAGCAGTTCTTC. Its protein is CASSRSLGGNEQFF.

The J gene is TRBJ1-6, the V gene TRBV5-1; 7 bases fit TRBD1. Germline CDR1 is SGHRS and CDR2 is YFSETQ. The CDR3 has 17 amino acids. V was pared by 1 base and J by 4 bases, with 8 bases of the junction left unmatched. The CDR3: CASSLSQGLSYNSPLHF. The CDR3 DNA follows: TGCGCCAGCAGCTTGTCACAGGGGCTATCGTATAATTCACCCCTCCACTTT.

The chain uses TRBV5-1 and TRBJ2-5, with a possible D match to TRBD1 (7 bases). The V end was cut by 3 bases, the J end by 5 bases, with 20 bases between. CDR3 size: 16 residues. Per germline, CDR1 SGHRS and CDR2 YFSETQ. CDR3 bases: TGCGCCAGCAGCTCGGGACTGACAGGGCCAATGGAGACCCAGTACTTC. It specifies CASSSGLTGPMETQYF. Full variable domain (missing parts from reference TRBV5-1 and TRBJ2-5): KAGVTQTPRYLIKTRGQQVTLSCSPISGHRSVSWYQQTPGQGLQFLFEYFSETQRNKGNFPGRFSGRQFSNSRSEMNVSTLELGDSALYLCASSSGLTGPMETQYFGPGTRLLVL.

This chain connects TRBV6-5 to TRBJ1-4, with 11 nucleotides matching TRBD1. V lost 2 bases, J lost 7 bases, and 3 bases stayed unmatched. CDR3 length: 15 amino acids. The V gene's germline CDR1 is MNHEY and CDR2 SVGAGI. In DNA form, the CDR3 reads TGTGCCAGCAGTTACGGAGGGACAGGGGGTGAAAAACTGTTTTTT. Residues: CASSYGGTGGEKLFF.

This chain connects TRBV4-1 to TRBJ2-4, with TRBD1 matching 7 bases. The CDR3 is 13 amino acids. Trimming took 2 bases from V and 8 from J; bases not matched to a gene: 3. Germline V gene lookup returns CDR1 MGHRA and CDR2 YSYEKL. The CDR3 loop reads CASSQKQGYIQYF. In DNA form, the CDR3 reads TGCGCCAGCAGCCAAAAACAGGGGTACATTCAGTACTTC.

The rearrangement joins TRBV27 to TRBJ2-3; D perhaps matches TRBD2 (5 bases). Trimming removed 7 bases at V and 0 bases at J, with 8 bases between. This CDR3 has 13 amino acids. CDR1 MNHEY and CDR2 SMNVEV come from the germline V gene (reference sequence). CDR3 sequence: CASKWTSTDTQYF. Written as DNA, the CDR3 is TGTGCCAGCAAGTGGACTAGCACAGATACGCAGTATTTT.

The V call is TRBV4-1, the J call TRBJ2-7, with 9 positions matching TRBD1. The ends lost 4 bases at V and 1 base at J; junction bases unmatched: 5. The germline V gene encodes CDR1 MGHRA and CDR2 YSYEKL. The CDR3 has 15 residues. CDR3 sequence: CASSPRTGESYEQYF. CDR3 sequence (DNA): TGCGCCAGCAGCCCTCGGACAGGGGAATCCTACGAGCAGTACTTC.

This clone showed up just once. The chain joins TRBV19 to TRBJ1-2; D might be TRBD1 (6 bases). Germline CDR1 reads LNHDA; CDR2 reads SQIVND (reference sequence). The CDR3 length is 15 residues. The V end lost 10 bases, the J end lost 2 bases, and 20 bases lay between the germline ends. The CDR3: CATSAMGAVNYGYTF. DNA for the CDR3: TGTGCCACCTCCGCGATGGGGGCCGTAAACTATGGCTACACCTTC.

This rearrangement joins TRBV5-1 to TRBJ2-3, with a possible D match to TRBD2 (6 bases). The CDR3 spans 13 residues. The germline V gene encodes CDR1 SGHRS and CDR2 YFSETQ. Trimming stripped 5 bases from V and 1 base from J, with 8 bases between. CDR3 amino acids: CASSSSGTDTQYF. CDR3 sequence (DNA): TGCGCCAGCAGTTCTAGCGGCACAGATACGCAGTATTTT.

The rearrangement joins TRBV28 to TRBJ1-2; D is possibly TRBD1 (6 bases). Germline V gives CDR1 MDHEN, CDR2 SYDVKM. This CDR3 contains 13 residues. Trimming removed 8 bases at V and 7 bases at J, with 17 bases between. The CDR3 nucleotides read TGTGCCAGCGAGGGGGGGGGCAGGAGTGGCTACACCTTC. This encodes CASEGGGRSGYTF.

The J gene is TRBJ2-5, the V gene TRBV5-1, with D possibly being TRBD1 (7 bases). V shed 4 bases and J shed 4 bases, with 17 bases lying between them. The CDR3 covers 15 residues. The germline gives CDR1 SGHRS, CDR2 YFSETQ. This chain's CDR3 is CASSPGGQGGETQYF. CDR3 sequence (DNA): TGCGCCAGCAGCCCCGGCGGGCAGGGGGGAGAGACCCAGTACTTC.

The gene calls are TRBV27 and TRBJ1-2; 7 positions agree with TRBD1. The CDR3 has 13 amino acids. V lost 6 bases and J lost 8; bases outside the gene matches: 9. In germline, CDR1 is MNHEY, CDR2 SMNVEV (reference sequence). CDR3 loop: CASSPQTGNGYTF. Here the CDR3 DNA reads TGTGCCAGCAGCCCTCAGACAGGGAACGGCTACACCTTC.

The chain links TRBV4-3 to TRBJ2-1; TRBD2 agrees at 9 bases. Germline V gene data show CDR1 as LGHNA and CDR2 as YSLEER. This CDR3 contains 17 residues. Losses at the gene ends were 0 bases for V and 4 bases for J; bases not matched to a gene: 7. The CDR3 is CASSQDQASGTYNEQFF. As DNA, the CDR3 is TGCGCCAGCAGCCAAGATCAAGCTAGCGGGACTTACAATGAGCAGTTCTTC.

The chain has TRBV9 and TRBJ2-2; TRBD2 matches 8 bases. Germline CDR1 and CDR2: SGDLS and YYNGEE. There are 15 residues in the CDR3. V was pared by 4 bases and J by 0 bases, with 2 bases of the junction left unmatched. The CDR3 loop is CASSLGLANTGELFF. The DNA of the CDR3 is TGTGCCAGCAGCTTGGGACTAGCGAACACCGGGGAGCTGTTTTTT.

The chain couples TRBV30 to TRBJ2-2, with 8 positions matching TRBD2. The CDR3 extends over 15 amino acids. Per germline, CDR1 GTSNPN and CDR2 SVGIG (reference sequence). After removal of 2 bases from V and 8 bases from J, the junction contained 10 bases not matched to a gene. The DNA of the CDR3 is TGTGCCTGGAGTAGGCGGGGGGCGTCTCCAGGGGAGCTGTTTTTT. Its protein product is CAWSRRGASPGELFF.

The gene calls are TRBV6-1 and TRBJ2-7; 10 bases line up with TRBD2. V shed 6 bases and J 4 bases; nucleotides not matched to a gene: 6. CDR3 length equals 14 residues. CDR1 is MNHNS, CDR2 SASEGT, per germline. CDR3 in amino acids: CASRSSGSGYEQYF. The DNA for the CDR3 is TGTGCCAGCAGGTCTAGCGGGAGCGGGTACGAGCAGTACTTC.

A single count supports this clone. One junction end disagrees with the germline gene, perhaps due to a read error. The rearrangement uses TRBV2 and TRBJ2-7, with D perhaps TRBD2 (6 bases). The CDR3 covers 14 residues. CDR1 and CDR2 from the germline V gene are SNHLY and FYNNEI. The chain's CDR3 is CASRRGGTSYERYF. CDR3 sequence (DNA): TGTGCCAGCAGGCGGGGCGGGACCTCCTACGAGCGGTACTTC.

This chain links TRBV27 with TRBJ2-3, with D possibly TRBD1 on 6 matching bases. V lost 9 bases to trimming and J lost 5 bases, with 24 bases between them. The CDR3 runs 16 residues. The germline CDR1 and CDR2 sequences are MNHEY and SMNVEV (reference sequence). The CDR3 here is CASNPPGTLFGDTQYF. DNA of the CDR3: TGTGCCAGTAACCCGCCCGGGACACTCTTTGGAGATACGCAGTATTTT.

This rearrangement joins TRBV23-1 to TRBJ2-3; TRBD2 agrees at 12 bases. TRBV23-1 is identified as an open reading frame with a role that is uncertain. J gave up 2 bases and V 2 bases, and 8 bases lay outside the gene matches. This CDR3 contains 18 residues. In DNA form, the CDR3 reads TGCGCCAGCAGTCAAAGGTTCAGACTAGCGGGAGACACAGATACGCAGTATTTT. Protein sequence: CASSQRFRLAGDTDTQYF.

This chain joins TRBV4-3 and TRBJ2-7; tentative D call: TRBD1 (6 bases). The CDR3 has 15 residues. The V and J ends lost 1 base and 3 bases respectively, with 13 bases between them. Per germline, CDR1 LGHNA and CDR2 YSLEER. Written as DNA, the CDR3 is TGCGCCAGCAGCCAAGTACACAGGGCAGGCTACGAGCAGTACTTC. Translated, it gives CASSQVHRAGYEQYF.

The genes are TRBV29-1 and TRBJ2-1; D remains unclear. The V end was cut by 4 bases, the J end by 0 bases, with 10 bases between. The CDR3 sequence is 14 residues long. Germline assignment: CDR1 SQVTM and CDR2 ANQGSEA. The CDR3 coding sequence is TGCAGCGTTGCCCTCCCGAGCTCCTACAATGAGCAGTTCTTC. It yields the protein CSVALPSSYNEQFF.

The chain employs TRBV19 and TRBJ1-5; tentative D call: TRBD1 (6 bases). The CDR3 is 13 residues long. Trimming shortened V by 8 bases and J by 6 bases, and 14 bases separated the two germline ends. Germline CDR1 reads LNHDA; CDR2 reads SQIVND (reference sequence). In DNA form, the CDR3 reads TGTGCCAGTCAGGGGCTAGGGAGTCAGCCCCAGCATTTT. This sequence encodes CASQGLGSQPQHF.

The chain links TRBV13 to TRBJ2-3, with TRBD2 identical over 14 bases. CDR1 PRHDT and CDR2 FYEKMQ come from the germline V gene (reference sequence). Trimming cost V 1 base and J 5 bases; bases outside gene matches: 14. The CDR3 has 20 residues. Written as DNA, the CDR3 is TGTGCCAGCAGCTTAGCCGTCCCGGGACTAGCGGGAGTGTCAGGAGATACGCAGTATTTT. It codes for CASSLAVPGLAGVSGDTQYF.

The chain links TRBV6-6 to TRBJ2-3; 11 nucleotides agree with TRBD1. With V trimmed by 6 bases and J by 4 bases, 3 bases remained unmatched. The CDR3 has 14 residues. Germline CDR1 is MNHNY and CDR2 is SVGAGI (reference sequence). CDR3 DNA sequence: TGTGCCAGCAGGGACAGGGGGCGCTCAGATACGCAGTATTTT. The encoded protein is CASRDRGRSDTQYF.

The chain combines TRBV28 with TRBJ2-7, with D maybe TRBD2 (6 bases). Between the trimmed V and J ends, which lost 7 bases and 1 base, there was a span of 20 bases. Per the germline V gene, CDR1 is MDHEN and CDR2 is SYDVKM. The CDR3 spans 16 residues. CDR3 protein: CASTPGGVGGSYEQYF. In nucleotides, the CDR3 is TGTGCCAGCACTCCAGGCGGGGTCGGAGGTTCCTACGAGCAGTACTTC.

This sequence joins TRBV28 and TRBJ1-5; no clear D. The CDR3 contains 14 residues. The V end was cut by 8 bases, the J end by 2 bases, with 13 bases between. CDR1 is MDHEN and CDR2 is SYDVKM in the germline V gene. CDR3 bases: TGTGCCAGCGAAAATTCCGGGGGCAATCAGCCCCAGCATTTT. Its translation: CASENSGGNQPQHF.

This clone was observed once. The V gene is TRBV10-1, the J gene TRBJ1-5, with 8 nucleotides matching TRBD1. The CDR3 totals 15 residues. Trimming at V came to 6 bases and at J to 7 bases, leaving 11 bases not matched to a gene. CDR1 WNHNN and CDR2 SYGVQD come from the germline V gene (reference sequence). The CDR3 bases are TGCGCCAGCAGCCAGGGGGCGGGGTGGGAACAGCCCCAGCATTTT. This codes for CASSQGAGWEQPQHF.

There are a few counts of this clone. The rearrangement joins TRBV9 to TRBJ1-1; D remains ambiguous. Trimming removed 0 bases from V and 2 bases from J, with 8 bases in between. Germline V gene sequence: CDR1 SGDLS, CDR2 YYNGEE. This CDR3 is 14 amino acids long. The CDR3 reads CASSVEPGNTEAFF. For the CDR3, the DNA is TGTGCCAGCAGCGTAGAACCGGGAAACACTGAAGCTTTCTTT.

The chain links TRBV25-1 to TRBJ2-1; TRBD2 matches at 11 bases. The junction had 12 bases not matched to a gene; V was cut back by 5 bases and J by 9 bases. Per the germline V gene, CDR1 is MGHDK and CDR2 is SYGVNS. The CDR3 is 16 amino acids. DNA of the CDR3: TGTGCCAGCAGTAGTCTTAGCGGGGGGGCTAGCATTGAGCAGTTCTTC. The encoded protein is CASSSLSGGASIEQFF.